This TCR beta chain was obtained from a study of blood T cell repertoires in COVID-19. Generated by immunoSEQ multiplex PCR, the TCRdb table keeps only in-frame clones and is missing some. The sample gives 200,000 to 250,000 clones, approximately 90% of which show up once; 11% is in the top ten. This CDR3 is built from 14 residues. Germline trimming cut 4 bases from V and 8 bases from J; bases unmatched to any gene: 5. Germline V gives CDR1 MDHEN, CDR2 SYDVKM. The V and J genes are TRBV28 and TRBJ1-6; 7 nucleotides align to TRBD1. This TCR was sampled from a man aged 25-45 years who had recovered from COVID-19. The sequenced material came from PBMCs or T cells enriched from blood (not recorded which). This chain's CDR3 is CASSYRQGHSPLHF. The CDR3 DNA reads as TGTGCCAGCAGTTACCGACAGGGACATTCACCCCTCCACTTT. Filled out from reference TRBV28 and TRBJ1-6, the complete variable domain reads DVKVTQSSRYLVKRTGEKVFLECVQDMDHENMFWYRQDPGLGLRLIYFSYDVKMKEKGDIPEGYSVSREKKERFSLILESASTNQTSMYLCASSYRQGHSPLHFGNGTRLTVT.